At least ten counts were recorded for the clone carrying this T cell receptor (beta chain). No cell sorting was done before RNA was extracted from the tissue. This record belongs to a study of tumor and adjacent non-tumor tissue in lung cancer. Study context: The patients, some ten men and about five women, were roughly 31 to 80 with stage I to III disease.

CDR3 size: 14 residues. CDR1 DFQATT and CDR2 SNEGSKA come from the germline V gene (reference sequence). Trimming removed 7 bases from V and 5 bases from J; junction bases left unmatched: 12. TCRbeta libraries were built with three rounds of nested PCR, modified from ARM-PCR. TCRdb re-derived calls from the multiplex PCR reads in MiXCR, one entry per CDR3 protein. Altogether around 120,000 distinct CDR3 sequences are present, around three fifths being singletons, with the ten largest covering 13%. This chain links TRBV20-1 with TRBJ2-5, with 8 bases aligning to TRBD2. Sequencing was done on a sample of lung tumor tissue. This clonotype was obtained from a young man with non-small cell lung cancer. The CDR3 DNA reads TGCAGTGTTGGCGGGGGGCAACGGGTCGAGACCCAGTACTTC. This translates into CSVGGGQRVETQYF.